This T cell receptor beta chain comes out of a study of T cells expressing NK-cell markers. TCRdb re-called the 5' RACE reads and shows each CDR3 protein once, DNA omitted. The table gives 350,000 to 400,000 distinct CDR3 sequences; the top ten clones make up about 11% of it. This CDR3 spans 13 amino acids. Germline CDR1 and CDR2: SEHNR and FQNEAQ (reference sequence). The clonotype comes from a woman aged 45-65 years in good health. This chain joins TRBV7-9 and TRBJ2-3; TCRdb names TRBD1, which stays unverified in the absence of DNA. Sequencing was performed on blood T cells: a sorted CD56 or NKG2C T cell subset, CD4+ or CD8+ T cells, or bulk PBMC T cells (not recorded which). Here the CDR3 reads CASSRRDRGAQYF.